One and the same sample provided the 21 T cell receptor beta chains below, sequenced in a study of response to subunit inactivated influenza vaccine (dated by TCRdb to the late 2010s). Explained via the paper, the time point label denotes: more than 40 days after influenza vaccine administration. Library creation used RT-PCR. TCRdb names Illumina HiSeq 2500 as the instrument used. The public reads were reanalyzed by TCRdb: fastp trimming at Q25, MiXCR alignment, in-frame beta chains only. Entries are consolidated by CDR3 protein sequence, retaining the most common genes and DNA. Across this sample there are about half a million distinct CDR3 sequences, with about 10% seen only once. The ten largest account for about 12% of the sample. This specimen consisted of PBMCs from blood, obtained about 40 days after vaccination. Receptor source: a middle-aged man who received an inactivated influenza vaccine. Donor details come from another sample of the same person, matched by shared clones.

This clonotype was recorded many times. The V gene is TRBV7-9, the J gene TRBJ1-2; 8 bases are a match to TRBD1. The trim removed 2 bases at V and 8 bases at J, leaving 13 bases unmatched. Germline lookup yields CDR1 SEHNR and CDR2 FQNEAQ (reference sequence). This CDR3 spans 16 amino acids. CDR3 sequence reads: CASSLFYPGQGRGYTF. Written as DNA, the CDR3 is TGTGCCAGCAGCTTATTCTATCCTGGACAGGGTCGAGGCTACACCTTC.

This clonotype was observed a few times. The chain couples TRBV27 to TRBJ2-7, with D possibly matching TRBD2 (5 bases). The CDR3 consists of 16 residues. Trimming stripped 6 bases from V and 4 bases from J, with 22 bases between. CDR1 MNHEY and CDR2 SMNVEV come from the germline V gene (reference sequence). The chain's CDR3 is CASSALGISAAYEQYF. The CDR3 DNA sequence: TGTGCCAGCAGCGCCCTCGGGATTAGCGCTGCATACGAGCAGTACTTC.

There are a few counts of this clonotype. This chain joins TRBV6-2 or TRBV6-3 and TRBJ1-6; tentatively, D is TRBD1 (5 bases). The CDR3 extends over 19 amino acids. Trimming pared 4 bases from V and 0 bases from J, leaving 19 bases between. CDR1 and CDR2 (germline): MNHEY, SVGEGT. The DNA of the CDR3 is TGTGCCAGCAGTTCCGGGACTGCTTCCTCGAGCTCCTATAATTCACCCCTCCACTTT. This translates into CASSSGTASSSSYNSPLHF.

The rearrangement links TRBV27 to TRBJ2-1; TRBD2 agrees at 10 bases. This CDR3 region has 15 residues. Germline loops: CDR1 MNHEY, CDR2 SMNVEV (reference sequence). V shed 4 bases, J shed 10 bases, and the junction held 10 bases outside the gene matches. The CDR3 reads CASSSPSGSAGEQFF. The CDR3 nucleotides read TGTGCCAGCAGTTCCCCTAGCGGGAGTGCGGGAGAGCAGTTCTTC.

This clonotype was seen a handful of times. The CDR3 DNA is TGTGCCAGCAGTTCCGGGACAGCAATTTATGGCTACACCTTC. This codes for CASSSGTAIYGYTF. The chain is built from TRBV6-5 and TRBJ1-2; 7 bases match TRBD1. Trimming at V came to 4 bases and at J to 5 bases, leaving 7 bases not matched to a gene. Germline V gives CDR1 MNHEY, CDR2 SVGAGI. The CDR3 consists of 14 residues.

This clonotype was recorded only once. The chain uses TRBV4-3 and TRBJ2-5; the match to TRBD1 covers 11 bases. Germline CDR1 is LGHNA and CDR2 is YSLEER. Trimming removed 0 bases from V and 4 bases from J; junction bases left unmatched: 10. The CDR3 has 18 residues. The CDR3 nucleotides are TGCGCCAGCAGCCAAGACTACTTCGGACAGGGGGCCGGAGAGACCCAGTACTTC. This gives the protein CASSQDYFGQGAGETQYF.

Only a few counts were recorded for this clonotype. This chain links TRBV10-3 with TRBJ2-7, with TRBD2 matching over 16 bases. V dropped 6 bases and J dropped 5; count of bases not matched to a gene: 16. The CDR3 runs 19 residues. The V gene's germline CDR1 is ENHRY and CDR2 SYGVKD. The CDR3 sequence is CAISTGTSGRALSGNEQYF. The CDR3 coding sequence is TGTGCCATCAGCACCGGGACTAGCGGGAGGGCCCTTAGCGGGAACGAGCAGTACTTC.

The chain's CDR3 is CASSPRTGHQETQYF. In DNA form, the CDR3 reads TGTGCCAGCAGCCCAAGGACAGGTCACCAAGAGACCCAGTACTTC. V gene TRBV11-2 combines with J gene TRBJ2-5, with 7 nucleotides matching TRBD1. This CDR3 has 15 residues. CDR1 SGHAT and CDR2 FQNNGV come from the germline V gene. V lost 5 bases to trimming and J lost 0 bases; unmatched junction nucleotides: 6.

This clonotype was seen more than once but under ten times. This chain uses TRBV20-1 with TRBJ2-7; the match to TRBD2 covers 10 bases. The CDR3 has 15 residues. CDR1 is DFQATT and CDR2 is SNEGSKA in the germline V gene (reference sequence). Trimming took 0 bases from V and 5 from J; bases not matched to a gene: 7. CDR3 sequence: CSARDSSGSFDEQYF. In DNA form, the CDR3 reads TGCAGTGCTAGAGATTCTAGCGGGAGTTTTGACGAGCAGTACTTC.

Ten or more counts support this clonotype. The J gene is TRBJ2-7, the V gene TRBV5-1; D is unclear. Germline CDR1 and CDR2: SGHRS and YFSETQ. V lost 0 bases and J lost 5, with 15 bases in between. The CDR3 has 15 residues. The CDR3 DNA is TGCGCCAGCAGCTTGGCCGGATATTCCCTGGACGAGCAGTACTTC. It codes for CASSLAGYSLDEQYF. Full variable domain (missing parts from reference TRBV5-1 and TRBJ2-7): KAGVTQTPRYLIKTRGQQVTLSCSPISGHRSVSWYQQTPGQGLQFLFEYFSETQRNKGNFPGRFSGRQFSNSRSEMNVSTLELGDSALYLCASSLAGYSLDEQYFGPGTRLTVT.

The chain is built from TRBV6-1 and TRBJ2-3; the match to TRBD2 covers 8 bases. The CDR3 contains 15 residues. CDR1 MNHNS and CDR2 SASEGT come from the germline V gene. With 6 bases clipped from V and 4 bases from J, the junction kept 9 bases outside the gene matches. The CDR3 sequence is CASSRPGLGADTQYF. DNA for the CDR3: TGTGCCAGCAGCCGGCCGGGACTAGGGGCAGATACGCAGTATTTT.

The V gene is TRBV6-2 or TRBV6-3, the J gene TRBJ2-1; tentatively, D is TRBD1 or TRBD2 (5 bases each). The V end was cut by 7 bases, the J end by 9 bases, with 16 bases between. CDR1 is MNHEY and CDR2 is SVGEGT in the germline V gene. This CDR3 contains 13 residues. The CDR3 loop reads CASNQRLGGEQFF. The CDR3 DNA reads TGTGCCAGCAATCAACGACTTGGGGGTGAGCAGTTCTTC.

This clonotype has at least ten counts. The rearrangement links TRBV29-1 to TRBJ2-7; 10 bases are shared with TRBD2. Germline V gene lookup returns CDR1 SQVTM and CDR2 ANQGSEA. V shed 0 bases, J shed 3 bases, and the junction held 8 bases outside the gene matches. The length of the CDR3 is 16 residues. The CDR3 nucleotides read TGCAGCGTTGAAGATCGGGTACTAGCGGGAAACTACGAGCAGTACTTC. It translates to CSVEDRVLAGNYEQYF.

The table lists this clonotype with many counts. The rearrangement links TRBV20-1 to TRBJ2-1; D gene ambiguous. This CDR3 is 16 amino acids long. CDR1 is DFQATT, CDR2 SNEGSKA, per germline (reference sequence). Trimming cost V 5 bases and J 0 bases, with 17 bases left between them. CDR3 nucleotides: TGCAGTGCTCCTCACCCATTGGCGAGCTCCTACAATGAGCAGTTCTTC. This sequence encodes CSAPHPLASSYNEQFF.

CDR3 sequence reads: CAWNRDTSGAFF. Here the CDR3 DNA reads TGTGCCTGGAATCGGGACACCTCGGGGGCTTTCTTT. The V and J genes are TRBV30 and TRBJ1-1; a weak D match, TRBD1 (6 bases). Germline assignment: CDR1 GTSNPN and CDR2 SVGIG (reference sequence). The CDR3 runs 12 residues. The V gene lost 4 bases and the J gene lost 11 bases, with 17 bases spanning the gap.

This clonotype was detected only a few times. The V gene is TRBV20-1, the J gene TRBJ1-1; 7 nucleotides align to TRBD1. The V gene end was trimmed by 6 bases and the J gene end by 0 bases; junction bases not matched to a gene: 10. The length of the CDR3 is 15 residues. CDR1 DFQATT and CDR2 SNEGSKA come from the germline V gene (reference sequence). In nucleotides, the CDR3 is TGCAGTGCGAGACCCGGGACAGCCTTGAACACTGAAGCTTTCTTT. This translates into CSARPGTALNTEAFF.

The chain couples TRBV15 to TRBJ2-5; D remains ambiguous. Germline V gene lookup returns CDR1 LNHNV and CDR2 YYDKDF (reference sequence). The V and J ends lost 3 bases and 3 bases respectively, with 5 bases between them. The CDR3 has 12 residues. Written as DNA, the CDR3 is TGTGCCACCAGCAGCAATGAAGAGACCCAGTACTTC. This encodes CATSSNEETQYF.

This chain links TRBV7-2 with TRBJ1-1; D is perhaps TRBD1 (5 bases). Trimming removed 4 bases from V and 8 bases from J, with 14 bases in between. The CDR3 has 13 residues. CDR1 is SGHTA and CDR2 is FQGNSA in the germline V gene. CDR3: CASSSASGLEAFF. Here the CDR3 DNA reads TGTGCCAGCAGCTCCGCTTCAGGGTTGGAAGCTTTCTTT.

This clonotype was observed a handful of times. The chain uses TRBV5-1 and TRBJ2-7, with 12 bases identical to TRBD2. V was clipped by 2 bases and J by 1 base; unmatched bases: 10. Germline V gives CDR1 SGHRS, CDR2 YFSETQ. The CDR3 is made up of 18 amino acids. The chain's CDR3 is CASSLLAGGLTGSYEQYF. The CDR3 DNA sequence: TGCGCCAGCAGCTTACTAGCGGGAGGACTTACCGGTTCCTACGAGCAGTACTTC.

This clonotype was counted between two and nine times. The chain links TRBV21-1 to TRBJ2-7; TRBD1, the table's D call, was not compared with the DNA. TRBV21-1 is termed a pseudogene. The CDR3 loop spans 13 amino acids. CDR3 in amino acids: CASSNPPSYEQYF. In nucleotides, the CDR3 is TGTGCCAGCAGCAATCCCCCTTCCTACGAGCAGTACTTC.

V is TRBV12-3 or TRBV12-4 and J is TRBJ2-7; TRBD2 aligns across 7 bases. The CDR3 contains 13 residues. J lost 5 bases, V lost 2 bases, and 3 bases had no gene match. CDR3 sequence: CASSLRGSDEQYF. The CDR3 DNA reads as TGTGCCAGCAGTTTACGCGGGAGCGACGAGCAGTACTTC.